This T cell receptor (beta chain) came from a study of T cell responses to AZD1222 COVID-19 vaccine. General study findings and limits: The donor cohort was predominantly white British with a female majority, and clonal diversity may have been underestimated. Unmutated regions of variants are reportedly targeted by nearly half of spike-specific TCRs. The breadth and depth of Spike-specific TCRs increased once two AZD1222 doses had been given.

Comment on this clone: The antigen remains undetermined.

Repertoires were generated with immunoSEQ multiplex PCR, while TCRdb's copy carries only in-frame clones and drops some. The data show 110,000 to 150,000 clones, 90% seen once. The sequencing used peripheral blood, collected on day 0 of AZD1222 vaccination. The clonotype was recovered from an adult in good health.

The CDR3 reads CASSVNPGGGNTIYF. As DNA, the CDR3 is TGTGCCAGCAGTGTTAACCCAGGAGGCGGAAACACCATATATTTT. The rearrangement uses TRBV6-6 and TRBJ1-3; D gene unclear. Trimming stripped 5 bases from V and 4 bases from J, with 15 bases between. The CDR3 runs 15 residues. CDR1 is MNHNY, CDR2 SVGAGI, per germline (reference sequence).